These 8 T cell receptor beta chains were all obtained from the same sample, sequenced in a study of blood T cell repertoires in COVID-19. This table comes from immunoSEQ multiplex PCR, and its TCRdb copy is limited to in-frame clones, with some not included. The table has about 150,000 clones, 70% to 90% seen once. Sequencing used peripheral blood. Source of these receptors: a woman aged 50 to 60 with acute or convalescent COVID-19.

The chain recombines TRBV4-1 with TRBJ2-3; maybe TRBD1 (6 bases). Germline CDR1 MGHRA, CDR2 YSYEKL. Deletions cut 3 bases from V and 1 base from J, with 8 bases between. The CDR3 length is 14 residues. The CDR3 nucleotides are TGCGCCAGCAGCCAGGGACAACGCACAGATACGCAGTATTTT. Amino acids: CASSQGQRTDTQYF.

The V call is TRBV4-2, the J call TRBJ2-7; D possibly corresponds to TRBD2 (5 bases). The V gene's germline CDR1 is LGHNA and CDR2 YNFKEQ. V was cut by 2 bases and J by 4 bases, with 15 bases left in between. CDR3 length: 15 residues. DNA for the CDR3: TGTGCCAGCAGCCAAAACGTGGACTCGATATACGAGCAGTACTTC. Encoded protein: CASSQNVDSIYEQYF.

The chain has TRBV7-8 and TRBJ1-1, with 9 bases lining up with TRBD1. With V trimmed by 3 bases and J by 4 bases, 21 bases remained unmatched. There are 20 residues in the CDR3. Germline CDR1 reads SGHVS; CDR2 reads FQNEAQ. CDR3 protein: CASSFRSVVQGARMGTEAFF. The CDR3 DNA reads as TGTGCCAGCAGCTTTCGTTCGGTGGTACAGGGGGCGAGGATGGGCACTGAAGCTTTCTTT.

The rearrangement joins TRBV9 to TRBJ2-2, with D possibly being TRBD2 (5 bases). Trimming took off 0 bases at V and 3 bases at J, with 18 bases between the two ends. This CDR3 has 18 residues. Germline-derived CDR1 and CDR2 are SGDLS and YYNGEE. The CDR3 DNA follows: TGTGCCAGCAGCGTAGTCGACGGAGGCCGAGGAGACACCGGGGAGCTGTTTTTT. Residues: CASSVVDGGRGDTGELFF.

The rearrangement joins TRBV7-2 to TRBJ2-1; D gene unclear. Germline V lookup: CDR1 SGHTA, CDR2 FQGNSA. V lost 5 bases to trimming and J lost 5 bases, with 16 bases between them. The CDR3 is 15 residues long. CDR3 residues: CASSIPQTSNNEQFF. For the CDR3, the DNA is TGTGCCAGCAGCATCCCCCAGACAAGCAACAATGAGCAGTTCTTC. Filled out from reference TRBV7-2 and TRBJ2-1, the complete variable domain reads GAGVSQSPSNKVTEKGKDVELRCDPISGHTALYWYRQSLGQGLEFLIYFQGNSAPDKSGLPSDRFSAERTGGSVSTLTIQRTQQEDSAVYLCASSIPQTSNNEQFFGPGTRLTVL.

J is TRBJ1-1 and V is TRBV9; D is unresolved. Looked up from germline, CDR1 is SGDLS and CDR2 is YYNGEE. The CDR3 covers 14 residues. V lost 2 bases and J 1 base, leaving 9 bases between the germline ends. CDR3 nucleotides: TGTGCCAGCAGCGTCGGTCCAGGGAACACTGAAGCTTTCTTT. It encodes CASSVGPGNTEAFF.

CDR3 protein: CASRWDSTTGELFF. The CDR3 DNA reads TGTGCCAGCCGATGGGACAGTACAACCGGGGAGCTGTTTTTT. The genes are TRBV6-4 and TRBJ2-2, with 7 positions matching TRBD1. This CDR3 contains 14 residues. Per germline, CDR1 MRHNA and CDR2 SNTAGT. Trimming cost V 8 bases and J 5 bases; bases outside gene matches: 8.

The V and J genes are TRBV10-3 and TRBJ2-2, with 10 bases lining up with TRBD1. CDR3 length equals 17 residues. V lost 2 bases to trimming and J lost 2 bases; unmatched junction nucleotides: 5. CDR1 and CDR2 (germline): ENHRY, SYGVKD. Here the CDR3 DNA reads TGTGCCATCAGTGAGGGGACAGGGGTCCGTAACACCGGGGAGCTGTTTTTT. Protein product: CAISEGTGVRNTGELFF.